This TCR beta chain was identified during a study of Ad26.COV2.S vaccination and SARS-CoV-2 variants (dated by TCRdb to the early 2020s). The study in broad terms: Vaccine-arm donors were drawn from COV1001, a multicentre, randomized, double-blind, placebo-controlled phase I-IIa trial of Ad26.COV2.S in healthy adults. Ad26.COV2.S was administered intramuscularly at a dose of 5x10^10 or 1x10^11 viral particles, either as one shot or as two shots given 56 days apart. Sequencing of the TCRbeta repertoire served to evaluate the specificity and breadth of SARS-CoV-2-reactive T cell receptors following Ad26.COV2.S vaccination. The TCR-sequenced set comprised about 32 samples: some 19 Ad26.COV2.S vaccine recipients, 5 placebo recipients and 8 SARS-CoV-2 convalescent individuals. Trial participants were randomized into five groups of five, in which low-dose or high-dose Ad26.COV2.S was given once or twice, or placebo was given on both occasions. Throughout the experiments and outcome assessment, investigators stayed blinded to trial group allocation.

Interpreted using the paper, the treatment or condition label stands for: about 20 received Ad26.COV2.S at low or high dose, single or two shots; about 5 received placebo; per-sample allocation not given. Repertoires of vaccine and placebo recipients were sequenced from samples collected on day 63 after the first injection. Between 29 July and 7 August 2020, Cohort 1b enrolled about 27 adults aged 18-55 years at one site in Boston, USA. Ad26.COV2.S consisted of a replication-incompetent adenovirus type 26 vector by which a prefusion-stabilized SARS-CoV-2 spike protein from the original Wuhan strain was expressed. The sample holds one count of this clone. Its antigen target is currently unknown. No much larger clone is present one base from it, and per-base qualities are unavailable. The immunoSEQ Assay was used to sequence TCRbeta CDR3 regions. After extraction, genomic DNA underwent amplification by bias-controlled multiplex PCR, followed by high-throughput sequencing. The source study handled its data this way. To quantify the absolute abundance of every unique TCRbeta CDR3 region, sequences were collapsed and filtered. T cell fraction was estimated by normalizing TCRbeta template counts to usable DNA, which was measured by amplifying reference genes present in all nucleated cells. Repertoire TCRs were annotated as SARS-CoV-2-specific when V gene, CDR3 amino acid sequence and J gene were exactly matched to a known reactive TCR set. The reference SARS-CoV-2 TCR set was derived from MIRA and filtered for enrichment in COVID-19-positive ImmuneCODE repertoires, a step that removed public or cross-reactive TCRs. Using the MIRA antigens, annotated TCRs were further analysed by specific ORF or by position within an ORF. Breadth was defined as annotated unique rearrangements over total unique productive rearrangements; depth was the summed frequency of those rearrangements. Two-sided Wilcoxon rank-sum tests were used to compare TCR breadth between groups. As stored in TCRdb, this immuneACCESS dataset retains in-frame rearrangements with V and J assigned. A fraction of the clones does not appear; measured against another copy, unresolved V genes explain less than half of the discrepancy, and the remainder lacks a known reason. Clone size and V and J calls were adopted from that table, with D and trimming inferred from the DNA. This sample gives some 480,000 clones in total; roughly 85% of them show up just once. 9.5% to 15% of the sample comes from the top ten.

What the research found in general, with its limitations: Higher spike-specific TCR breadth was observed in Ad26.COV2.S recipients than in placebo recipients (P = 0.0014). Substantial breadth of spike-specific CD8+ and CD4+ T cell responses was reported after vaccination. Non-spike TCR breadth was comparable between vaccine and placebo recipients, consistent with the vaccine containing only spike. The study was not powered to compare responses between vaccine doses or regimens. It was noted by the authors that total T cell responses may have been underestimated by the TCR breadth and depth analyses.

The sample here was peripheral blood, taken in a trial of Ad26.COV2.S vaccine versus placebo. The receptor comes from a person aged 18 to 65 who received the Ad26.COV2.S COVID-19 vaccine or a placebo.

The base sequence is TGTGCCTGGAGTGTACTTGGCAGACTACTCTATGGCTACACCTTC. Its protein is CAWSVLGRLLYGYTF. The chain was built from TRBV30 and TRBJ1-2; there is no confident call for the D gene. V is shortened by 0 bases, J by 4 bases, and the region joining them spans 15 bases. From its cysteine to its phenylalanine, the CDR3 spans 15 amino acids. Just CDR3 DNA is preserved here, 45 bases in frame from base 1. Taken from the germline V gene (reference sequence), the CDR1 and CDR2 loops are GTSNPN and SVGIG.